This T cell receptor (beta chain) was sequenced for a study of blood T cell repertoires in COVID-19. Across the whole study: The cDNA or gDNA used as material had been derived from T cells, B-cell-depleted T cells, or PBMCs.

CDR3 length: 16 residues. Trimming removed 6 bases at V and 4 bases at J, with 16 bases between. Germline V CDR1 and CDR2: SNHLY, FYNNEI. Measured with immunoSEQ multiplex PCR; TCRdb has only the in-frame clones, and not every one. This table holds 350,000 to 450,000 clones, over 80% found once. Recovered participants had two consecutive negative NP/OP PCR tests, healthcare professional clearance, or symptom resolution. The clonotype originates from a woman between 45 and 65 years old who had recovered from COVID-19. The sample was PBMCs or T cells enriched from blood (not recorded which). This rearrangement joins TRBV2 to TRBJ1-6; D is perhaps TRBD1 (6 bases). CDR3 DNA sequence: TGTGCCAGCAGGACGCAGGGGACAACGTATAATTCACCCCTCCACTTT. Translation: CASRTQGTTYNSPLHF.